The present TCR beta chain was sequenced within a study of shared clonotypes between healthy human individuals. Cells designated naive CD8 were CD45RO-negative and were positively selected for CCR7, with terminally differentiated effector memory CD45RA+ cells excluded. Concerning this clone itself: Antigen specificity is unknown.

Study conclusions and caveats: The generation probabilities recorded for non-shared clonotypes fell below those of clonotypes shared by all four donors.

Using immunoSEQ multiplex PCR, the repertoire was profiled, and TCRdb retains in-frame clones only, with some absent. The table includes around 600,000 clones, roughly 98% detected once. The V and J ends lost 6 bases and 3 bases respectively, with 15 bases between them. CDR3 length: 14 residues. CDR1 is MNHEY and CDR2 is SMNVEV in the germline V gene (reference sequence). The genes are TRBV27 and TRBJ2-7, with D perhaps TRBD1 or TRBD2 (5 bases each). Sequenced: naive CD8+ T cells sorted from blood. The TCR was taken from a man between 25 and 39 years old in good health. CDR3 in DNA: TGTGCCAGCAGGACCGGGACCGAACACTACGAGCAGTACTTC. This encodes CASRTGTEHYEQYF.